Listed below are T cell receptor beta chains from one sample, sequenced in a study of T cell responses to AZD1222 COVID-19 vaccine. Assay used: immunoSEQ multiplex PCR; TCRdb lists only in-frame clones, some missing. This sample has roughly 100,000 clones, with 82% found just once. The sequenced sample was peripheral blood, obtained on day 0 of AZD1222 vaccination. Source of these receptors: an adult in good health. CDR3s include the opening cysteine and the closing phenylalanine or tryptophan. A D gene is named only where the DNA matches it firmly. Clone size is not always given. Where it is, it says once, few, many or a class for expanded clones.

j_call v_call clone_size d_call cdr3_aa cdr3_nt
TRBJ1-2 TRBV3-1/TRBV3-2 NA NA CASSLVPGPRGSKGPRGYTF TGTGCCAGCAGCCTCGTCCCTGGCCCACGGGGGAGTAAGGGCCCCCGGGGCTACACCTTC
TRBJ1-2 TRBV3-1/TRBV3-2 NA NA CASSQAAAGYTF TGTGCCAGCAGCCAAGCGGCGGCCGGCTACACCTTC
TRBJ1-2 TRBV6-6 NA NA CASSPSLGWNYGYTF TGTGCCAGCAGTCCCTCCCTAGGGTGGAACTATGGCTACACCTTC
TRBJ2-3 TRBV4-3 NA NA CASSSRGTQGTQYF TGCGCCAGCAGCAGTCGAGGGACACAGGGTACGCAGTATTTT
TRBJ2-7 TRBV4-3 NA TRBD2 CASSKRGGNYEQYF TGCGCCAGCAGCAAGCGGGGGGGTAATTACGAGCAGTACTTC
TRBJ2-1 TRBV6-5 few NA CASTVRDNSYNEQFF TGTGCCAGCACCGTAAGAGACAACTCCTACAATGAGCAGTTCTTC
TRBJ1-2 TRBV28 NA NA CASSIPGRGGAGFYTF TGTGCCAGCAGCATCCCGGGCAGGGGAGGAGCCGGTTTTTACACCTTC
TRBJ1-2 TRBV6-5 few NA CASSYWGRGPSYGYTF TGTGCCAGCAGTTACTGGGGCAGGGGCCCCTCCTATGGCTACACCTTC
TRBJ2-7 TRBV6-5 NA NA CASSKSPRGYEQYF TGTGCCAGCAGTAAGAGTCCGCGGGGCTACGAGCAGTACTTC
TRBJ1-3 TRBV6-2/TRBV6-3 few NA CASSLGPVSGNTIYF TGTGCCAGCAGTCTCGGCCCCGTCTCAGGAAACACCATATATTTT
TRBJ2-3 TRBV7-8 few TRBD2 CASRDTDGTGGGDTQYF TGTGCCAGCCGCGACACCGATGGGACGGGGGGTGGAGATACGCAGTATTTT
TRBJ1-6 TRBV19 NA TRBD1 CATQRGQTNSPLHF TGTGCCACCCAAAGGGGACAGACTAATTCACCCCTCCACTTT
TRBJ1-1 TRBV6-5 NA NA CASSYSVNTEAFF TGTGCCAGCAGTTACTCCGTGAACACTGAAGCTTTCTTT
TRBJ2-2 TRBV5-4 NA NA CASSAPTSGELFF TGTGCCAGCAGCGCCCCCACGTCCGGGGAGCTGTTTTTT
TRBJ1-3 TRBV27 NA NA CASTLEAAWDTIYF TGTGCCAGCACCCTAGAGGCTGCCTGGGACACCATATATTTT
TRBJ2-5 TRBV29-1 NA NA CSVGLRETQYF TGCAGCGTCGGATTGCGAGAAACCCAGTACTTC
TRBJ1-4 TRBV18 NA TRBD1 CASSRQGVREKLFF TGTGCCAGCTCAAGACAGGGGGTTCGAGAAAAACTGTTTTTT
TRBJ1-1 TRBV5-1 once NA CASNPSGSMNTEAFF TGCGCCAGCAACCCGAGCGGGAGCATGAACACTGAAGCTTTCTTT
TRBJ2-5 TRBV5-1 NA TRBD2 CASSFSWGGDETQYF TGCGCCAGCAGCTTTAGCTGGGGGGGAGATGAGACCCAGTACTTC
TRBJ2-7 TRBV7-9 NA TRBD1 CASSGRTGLTYEQYF TGTGCCAGCAGCGGGCGGACAGGGTTAACCTACGAGCAGTACTTC
TRBJ2-1 TRBV18 NA TRBD1 CASSLSHGTGLTDEQFF TGTGCCAGCTCACTTAGTCACGGGACAGGGCTCACCGATGAGCAGTTCTTC
TRBJ1-2 TRBV2 NA NA CASSGAFYGYTF TGTGCCAGCAGTGGGGCCTTCTATGGCTACACCTTC
TRBJ2-1 TRBV5-5 NA TRBD2 CASSLGVAGASLDEQFF TGTGCCAGCAGCTTGGGGGTAGCGGGGGCCTCTTTGGATGAGCAGTTCTTC
TRBJ2-6 TRBV28 NA TRBD1 CASSSGTGISGANVLTF TGTGCCAGCAGCTCCGGGACAGGTATCTCTGGGGCCAACGTCCTGACTTTC
TRBJ1-1 TRBV19 NA NA CASSIAAGPRNTEAFF TGTGCCAGTAGTATAGCAGCGGGGCCAAGGAACACTGAAGCTTTCTTT
TRBJ1-1 TRBV20-1 once TRBD1 CSASKGAPLGAFF TGCAGTGCTAGTAAGGGGGCACCCCTGGGAGCTTTCTTT
TRBJ1-2 TRBV7-9 NA NA CASSRDDNYGYTF TGTGCCAGCAGCCGGGACGACAACTATGGCTACACCTTC
TRBJ1-1 TRBV4-1 once NA CASSPWTGDTEAFF TGCGCCAGCAGCCCTTGGACTGGGGACACTGAAGCTTTCTTT
TRBJ1-1 TRBV19 NA TRBD1 CASPGQGAREAFF TGTGCCAGCCCAGGACAGGGGGCGCGTGAAGCTTTCTTT
TRBJ1-4 TRBV7-2 once NA CASSLSGVPNEKLFF TGTGCCAGCAGCTTAAGTGGGGTACCTAATGAAAAACTGTTTTTT
TRBJ1-5 TRBV7-2 NA NA CASSLITGGTQPQHF TGTGCCAGCAGCTTAATCACCGGAGGGACTCAGCCCCAGCATTTT
TRBJ1-1 TRBV10-3 NA NA CAIRGTDSEAFF TGTGCCATCAGAGGGACGGATTCTGAAGCTTTCTTT
TRBJ2-5 TRBV4-3 NA TRBD2 CASSQGSLAVKETQYF TGCGCCAGCAGCCAAGGTTCACTAGCGGTGAAAGAGACCCAGTACTTC
TRBJ1-2 TRBV27 NA TRBD1 CASASLVDRANYGYTF TGTGCCAGCGCCTCTTTAGTGGACAGGGCTAACTATGGCTACACCTTC
TRBJ1-2 TRBV19 NA TRBD1 CASAGDRAIRSGYTF TGTGCCAGTGCGGGGGACAGGGCGATAAGAAGTGGCTACACCTTC
TRBJ2-7 TRBV6-6 NA NA CASSYQGSSEQYF TGTGCCAGCAGTTATCAGGGGAGCAGCGAGCAGTACTTC
TRBJ1-4 TRBV3-1/TRBV3-2 NA TRBD1 CASSQLTGVGKLFF TGTGCCAGCAGCCAACTGACAGGGGTTGGAAAACTGTTTTTT
TRBJ2-7 TRBV4-3 NA TRBD1 CASSPAGTGAEQYF TGCGCCAGCAGCCCAGCCGGGACAGGCGCCGAGCAGTACTTC
TRBJ2-3 TRBV12-2 NA NA CASRFPGPPTDTQYF TGTGCAAGTCGCTTTCCGGGGCCCCCCACAGATACGCAGTATTTT
TRBJ1-6 TRBV4-1 NA NA CASSTRRSNSPLHF TGCGCCAGCAGCACTAGACGGAGTAATTCACCCCTCCACTTT